This T cell receptor beta chain was captured by sequencing in a study of T cells in Graves' hyperthyroidism and ophthalmopathy (dated by TCRdb to between 2018 and 2021). For context, the study as a whole: Peripheral blood samples were taken at initial diagnosis, before any treatment was given. Prospective prediction of ophthalmopathy was tested in an independent validation cohort of approximately 19 hyperthyroidism patients and around 16 patients who later progressed to ophthalmopathy. The paper describes TCR Vbeta CDR3 sequencing of 130 to 150 peripheral blood samples, made up of roughly 40 ophthalmopathy patients, 70 to 80 hyperthyroidism patients and roughly 17 progressor patients. The 95 to 100 discovery patients were randomly split 7:3 into training and test sets. A discovery cohort of approximately 97 patients, 43 with Graves' ophthalmopathy and 55 to 60 with stable Graves' hyperthyroidism, was used to find distinguishing TCR V-J signatures. Following sampling, methimazole starting at 30 mg daily was given to hyperthyroidism patients, and high-dose intravenous methylprednisolone was given to ophthalmopathy patients. The study also compared thyroid tissue and blood T-cell repertoires from about six Graves' hyperthyroidism patients. Broader findings and caveats from the paper: Blood samples also contained most of the expanded thyroid clonotypes (frequency above 0.001), which suggests that blood repertoires may reflect thyroid immune responses. A model built on a 13 V-J signature distinguished ophthalmopathy from stable hyperthyroidism, reaching about 88% sensitivity and about 81% specificity in cross-validation and 80%/75% in testing. In validation, the model predicted progression to ophthalmopathy with approximately 71% sensitivity and less than 80% specificity, a median of 6.5 months before onset. Sample size was not statistically predetermined, and blinding of investigators to group allocation was not performed.

Amplification of TCR beta CDR3 regions was carried out from RNA transcripts. For the first round of RT-PCR on the TCR CDR3, the HTBI primer set was used together with the Qiagen OneStep RT-PCR kit. A second multiplex PCR round built the libraries, followed by size selection and purification. Paired-end sequencing of the libraries was performed with 100 bp reads on an Illumina HiSeq2000. In the original analysis: SOAPnuke was used to process the raw data, with reads discarded if the reads contained adapters or uncalled bases, had a mean Phred below 15, or lacked an exact constant-primer or identifier match. High-quality paired reads were merged with COPE v1.2.5, and unique nucleotide sequences were defined as clonotypes. Clonotypes were aligned to IMGT TRBV, TRBD and TRBJ reference segments using MiTCR v1.1. Analysis was restricted to V-J combinations with a frequency above 0.0001, which covered about 99% of repertoires. A TCS score was defined as the ratio of F50 (clonal expansion) to E x V (chaos), with BLOSUM62-based TCRdist applied between CDR3 peptides within each V-J. Welch's t-statistics and random forest reduced fewer than 550 V-J features to about 13, which were used in a naive Bayes classifier (R e1071). In TCRdb, the public reads were trimmed at Q25 with fastp and aligned with MiXCR, with productive beta chains retained. Merged by CDR3 protein, the rows form single entries marked with the most common genes and DNA. TCRdb, not the original authors, processed these V and J calls. The sample records a few hundred thousand distinct CDR3 sequences, 16% of which are singletons. Together, the top ten hold around 3.5% of the sample.

The sample holds many counts of this clonotype. The antigen it recognizes is unknown. Base quality data are lacking; no much larger clone is found one base away. In the ophthalmopathy patients, disease was moderately to severely active, with a Clinical Activity Score of 3 or more, a NOSPECS grade of 4 or more, and a duration of less than 3 months. The study excluded patients with uncontrolled infections, other autoimmune diseases, pregnancy or lactation. Diagnoses were established on the basis of clinical symptoms, serum thyroxine and TRAb, thyroid ultrasound, and orbital computed tomography. PBMCs were separated from roughly 10 ml of fresh peripheral blood using Ficoll-Paque density gradient centrifugation. Total RNA was extracted with Trizol reagent, and quality was checked on an Agilent 2100 Bioanalyzer. The germline V gene (reference sequence) specifies LGHDT as CDR1 and YNNKEL as CDR2. The junction carries 18 bases between V and J, which are trimmed by 0 bases and 7 bases respectively. The CDR3, cysteine through phenylalanine, is 16 amino acids long. The entry retains the CDR3 DNA only, 48 bases that are in frame from base 1.

Recombination linked TRBV3-1 to TRBJ1-1; TRBD1 is a weak D gene call, 6 bases matching. The source material was blood. The clonotype was recovered from a woman between 35 and 50 years old with Graves' ophthalmopathy. CDR3 sequence: CASSQEARGARGEAFF. The nucleotides are TGTGCCAGCAGCCAAGAGGCGAGGGGGGCGAGAGGTGAAGCTTTCTTT.